This TCR beta chain was obtained from a study of blood T cell repertoires in COVID-19. Study-level background: Sources were T cells, B-cell-depleted T cells, or PBMCs; the material itself was cDNA or gDNA.

Here immunoSEQ multiplex PCR was the method, and the copy in TCRdb shows in-frame clones only, minus some. The repertoire has under 300,000 clones, approximately 85% of them found once; the top ten carry 1.5% to 2%. V lost 7 bases and J 10 bases, leaving 20 bases between the germline ends. CDR1 and CDR2 (germline): MDHEN, SYDVKM. The CDR3 has 15 amino acids. Participants had their cohort set by participant-reported clinical history. Sequenced sample: PBMCs or T cells enriched from blood (not recorded which). The chain links TRBV28 to TRBJ1-6; possible D gene TRBD1, 6 bases. This sequence originates from a woman aged 50 to 60 who had recovered from COVID-19. This CDR3 is CASMSEQGFNSPLHF. The CDR3 DNA sequence: TGTGCCAGCATGTCAGAGCAGGGGTTTAACTCACCCCTCCACTTT.